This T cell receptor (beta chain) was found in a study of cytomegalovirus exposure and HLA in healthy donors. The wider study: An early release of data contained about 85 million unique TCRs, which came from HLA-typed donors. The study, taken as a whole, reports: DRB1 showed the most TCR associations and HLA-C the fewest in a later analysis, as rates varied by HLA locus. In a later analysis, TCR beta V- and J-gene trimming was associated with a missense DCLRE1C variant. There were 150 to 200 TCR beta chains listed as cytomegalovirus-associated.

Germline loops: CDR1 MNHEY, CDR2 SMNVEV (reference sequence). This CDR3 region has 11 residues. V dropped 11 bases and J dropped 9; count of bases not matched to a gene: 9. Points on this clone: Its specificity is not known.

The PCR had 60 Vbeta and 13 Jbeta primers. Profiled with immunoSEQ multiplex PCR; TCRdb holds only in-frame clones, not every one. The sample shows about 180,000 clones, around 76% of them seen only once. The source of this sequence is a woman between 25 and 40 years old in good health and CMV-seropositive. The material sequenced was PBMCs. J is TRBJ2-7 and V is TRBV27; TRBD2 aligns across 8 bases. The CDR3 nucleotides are TGTGCCGCCGGGAGGGCTGCGGGGCAGTACTTC. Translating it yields CAAGRAAGQYF.